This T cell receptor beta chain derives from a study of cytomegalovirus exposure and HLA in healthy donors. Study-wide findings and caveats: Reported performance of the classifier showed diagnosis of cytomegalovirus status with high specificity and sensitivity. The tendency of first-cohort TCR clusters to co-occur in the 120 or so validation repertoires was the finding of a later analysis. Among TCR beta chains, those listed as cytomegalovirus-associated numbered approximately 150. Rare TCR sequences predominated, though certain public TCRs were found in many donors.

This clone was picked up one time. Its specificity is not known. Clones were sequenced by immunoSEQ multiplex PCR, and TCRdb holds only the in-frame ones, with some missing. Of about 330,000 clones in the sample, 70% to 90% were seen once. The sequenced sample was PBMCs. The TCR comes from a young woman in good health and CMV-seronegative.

Here the CDR3 DNA reads TGTGCCAGCAGCTTCTGGGCGGCTAGCGGGAGAACCACAGATACGCAGTATTTT. Translation: CASSFWAASGRTTDTQYF. This sequence joins TRBV11-2 and TRBJ2-3; 10 bases map to TRBD2. The CDR3 contains 18 residues. The V gene's germline CDR1 is SGHAT and CDR2 FQNNGV. V lost 3 bases to trimming and J lost 2 bases; unmatched junction nucleotides: 11.